These T cell receptor beta chains were read from a single sample in a study of T cell responses to AZD1222 COVID-19 vaccine. Assay: immunoSEQ multiplex PCR; the TCRdb copy retains only in-frame clones and omits some. The sample consists of 100,000 to 150,000 clones, over 75% of them appearing once. Sample: peripheral blood, taken on day 0 of AZD1222 vaccination. The origin of the receptors is an adult in good health. The CDR3 runs from the conserved cysteine through the conserved F or W. The D gene is left open where the match is weak. Clone size appears in some rows only: once, few, many, or a class for an expanded clone.

J gene: TRBJ2-7
D gene: NA
V gene: TRBV10-2
clone size: few
CDR3 DNA: TGCGCCAGCAGCGCGGCGTTCCGGGACGAGCAGTACTTC
CDR3 protein: CASSAAFRDEQYF

J gene: TRBJ1-5
D gene: TRBD1
V gene: TRBV5-1
clone size: NA
CDR3 DNA: TGCGCCAGCAGCCCGGGTCCGACAGGGCACGGCAATCAGCCCCAGCATTTT
CDR3 protein: CASSPGPTGHGNQPQHF

J gene: TRBJ2-7
D gene: TRBD1
V gene: TRBV4-1
clone size: NA
CDR3 DNA: TGCGCCAGCAGCCAATCCCCGGGACAGGGGTCCTACGAGCAGTACTTC
CDR3 protein: CASSQSPGQGSYEQYF

J gene: TRBJ1-2
D gene: TRBD1
V gene: TRBV6-5
clone size: NA
CDR3 DNA: TGTGCCAGCAAGAAGGAGACAGGGGGTAACTATGGCTACACCTTC
CDR3 protein: CASKKETGGNYGYTF

J gene: TRBJ2-5
D gene: NA
V gene: TRBV4-1
clone size: NA
CDR3 DNA: TGCGCCAGCAGCCAAGTTAATCTCGGCTTTACCGCGGAAGAGACCCAGTACTTC
CDR3 protein: CASSQVNLGFTAEETQYF

J gene: TRBJ2-2
D gene: NA
V gene: TRBV3-1/TRBV3-2
clone size: once
CDR3 DNA: TGTGCCAGCAGCTCGGACTTTGACACCGGGGAGCTGTTTTTT
CDR3 protein: CASSSDFDTGELFF

J gene: TRBJ1-5
D gene: NA
V gene: TRBV6-5
clone size: NA
CDR3 DNA: TGTGCCAGCAGTAGGGGAAATCAGCCCCAGCATTTT
CDR3 protein: CASSRGNQPQHF

J gene: TRBJ2-5
D gene: TRBD1
V gene: TRBV7-2
clone size: NA
CDR3 DNA: TGTGCCAGCAGCACAGGGGGACTGTACCAAGAGACCCAGTACTTC
CDR3 protein: CASSTGGLYQETQYF

J gene: TRBJ2-1
D gene: TRBD2
V gene: TRBV27
clone size: NA
CDR3 DNA: TGTGCCAGCAGTGGGGGACTAGCGGGGCGCGGGAATGAGCAGTTCTTC
CDR3 protein: CASSGGLAGRGNEQFF

J gene: TRBJ1-2
D gene: NA
V gene: TRBV21-1
clone size: once
CDR3 DNA: TGTGCCAGCAGCAAAGGTATTTACCGGAAAGAGGACTATGGCTACACCTTC
CDR3 protein: CASSKGIYRKEDYGYTF

J gene: TRBJ2-5
D gene: TRBD1
V gene: TRBV15
clone size: NA
CDR3 DNA: TGTGCCACCAGCGCCGGGGACAGGGCCCAAGAGACCCAGTACTTC
CDR3 protein: CATSAGDRAQETQYF

J gene: TRBJ2-1
D gene: NA
V gene: TRBV6-1
clone size: NA
CDR3 DNA: TGTGCCAGCAGTGATCCGGGTGAGAGCCTATCCTACAATGAGCAGTTCTTC
CDR3 protein: CASSDPGESLSYNEQFF

J gene: TRBJ1-2
D gene: NA
V gene: TRBV6-6
clone size: NA
CDR3 DNA: TGTGCCAGCAGTCTCACGGGGGACCTCTATGGCTACACCTTC
CDR3 protein: CASSLTGDLYGYTF

J gene: TRBJ1-1
D gene: NA
V gene: TRBV5-5
clone size: once
CDR3 DNA: TGTGCCAGCAGCTGGGGACCCCAAGGAGGGACTGAAGCTTTCTTT
CDR3 protein: CASSWGPQGGTEAFF

J gene: TRBJ1-5
D gene: NA
V gene: TRBV2
clone size: NA
CDR3 DNA: TGTGCCAGCAGCAGGGAAGGTAGCAATCAGCCCCAGCATTTT
CDR3 protein: CASSREGSNQPQHF

J gene: TRBJ2-3
D gene: NA
V gene: TRBV9
clone size: NA
CDR3 DNA: TGTGCCAGCAGCCCACAAGGGACGTCTAGCACAGATACGCAGTATTTT
CDR3 protein: CASSPQGTSSTDTQYF

J gene: TRBJ1-2
D gene: NA
V gene: TRBV6-4
clone size: NA
CDR3 DNA: TGTGCCAGCAGCCTTGGCGAGGGGGTTGGCGGCTACACCTTC
CDR3 protein: CASSLGEGVGGYTF

J gene: TRBJ1-1
D gene: TRBD1
V gene: TRBV7-2
clone size: few
CDR3 DNA: TGTGCCAGCAGCTTAGGTAGAACAGGGGTTGCTTTCTTT
CDR3 protein: CASSLGRTGVAFF

J gene: TRBJ1-2
D gene: NA
V gene: TRBV7-9
clone size: NA
CDR3 DNA: TGTGCCAGCAGCGACCAGGTCAGGGAAAACTATGGCTACACCTTC
CDR3 protein: CASSDQVRENYGYTF

J gene: TRBJ1-2
D gene: TRBD1
V gene: TRBV11-1
clone size: NA
CDR3 DNA: TGTGCCAGCAGCCCCTCGGACAGGGCGGTTAGAGGCTACACCTTC
CDR3 protein: CASSPSDRAVRGYTF

J gene: TRBJ1-5
D gene: NA
V gene: TRBV3-1/TRBV3-2
clone size: NA
CDR3 DNA: TGTGCCAGCAGCCAAGGGCCACCCGGCAATCAGCCCCAGCATTTT
CDR3 protein: CASSQGPPGNQPQHF

J gene: TRBJ1-2
D gene: NA
V gene: TRBV15
clone size: NA
CDR3 DNA: TGTGCCACCAGCAGAGATGTCCGGACACTTGATGGCTACACCTTC
CDR3 protein: CATSRDVRTLDGYTF

J gene: TRBJ1-1
D gene: TRBD1
V gene: TRBV19
clone size: NA
CDR3 DNA: TGTGCCAGTAGTATAGTGGGTGTCAGGGGGACGGATGAAGCTTTCTTT
CDR3 protein: CASSIVGVRGTDEAFF